This T cell receptor (beta chain) was observed in a study of cytomegalovirus exposure and HLA in healthy donors. Study conclusions and caveats: Likely technical artifact: a cluster of highly shared sequence variants.

Donors counted as nominally healthy when sampled, yet unrecorded immune exposures were likely. The CDR3 contains 14 residues. The V and J ends lost 1 base and 4 bases, in that order; junction bases with no gene match: 2. Germline-derived CDR1 and CDR2 are SQVTM and ANQGSEA. For this clone: What it recognizes is unknown.

The primer mix had 60 Vbeta and 13 Jbeta primers. TCRdb's table, derived via immunoSEQ multiplex PCR, lists solely in-frame clones and lacks some. The sample table includes around 64,000 clones. The source material was PBMCs. The V and J genes are TRBV29-1 and TRBJ1-1; 11 bases map to TRBD1. This TCR derives from a female donor in good health and CMV-seropositive. In DNA, the CDR3 is TGCAGCGTTGAAGGCGGGACAGGGGGCACTGAAGCTTTCTTT. Its protein product is CSVEGGTGGTEAFF.